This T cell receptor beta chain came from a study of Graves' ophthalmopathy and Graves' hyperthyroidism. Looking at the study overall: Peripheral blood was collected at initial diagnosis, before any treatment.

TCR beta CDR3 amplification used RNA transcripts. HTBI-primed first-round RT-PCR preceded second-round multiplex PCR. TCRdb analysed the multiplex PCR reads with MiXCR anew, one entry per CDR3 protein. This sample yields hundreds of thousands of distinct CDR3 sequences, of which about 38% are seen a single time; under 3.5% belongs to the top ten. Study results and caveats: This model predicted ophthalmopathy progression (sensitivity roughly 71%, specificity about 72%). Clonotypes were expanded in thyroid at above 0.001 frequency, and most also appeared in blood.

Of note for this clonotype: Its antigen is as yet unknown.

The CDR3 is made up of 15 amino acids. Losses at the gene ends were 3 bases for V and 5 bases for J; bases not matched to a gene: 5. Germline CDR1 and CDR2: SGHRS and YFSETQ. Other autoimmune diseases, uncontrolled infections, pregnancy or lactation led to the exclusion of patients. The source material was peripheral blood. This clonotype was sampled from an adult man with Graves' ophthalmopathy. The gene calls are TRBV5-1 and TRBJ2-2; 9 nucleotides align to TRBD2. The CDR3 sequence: CASSSGGRATGELFF. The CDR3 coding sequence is TGCGCCAGCAGCTCGGGCGGGAGGGCGACCGGGGAGCTGTTTTTT.